These 6 T cell receptor beta chains originate from one sample sequenced in a study of cytomegalovirus exposure and HLA in healthy donors. PCR primers comprised 60 Vbeta and 13 Jbeta primers. Sequenced by immunoSEQ multiplex PCR; TCRdb stores in-frame clones only, minus some. Its clone listing holds some 41,000 clones. The sequenced sample was PBMCs. The receptor source for this set is a male donor in good health and CMV-seronegative.

V and J are TRBV30 and TRBJ1-5; a possible D gene is TRBD1 (5 bases). Trimming cost V 5 bases and J 3 bases, with 14 bases left between them. The germline V gene encodes CDR1 GTSNPN and CDR2 SVGIG (reference sequence). CDR3 length: 14 residues. CDR3 bases: TGTGCCTGGTGTGGGGGGGTGTACAATCAGCCCCAGCATTTT. It yields the protein CAWCGGVYNQPQHF.

The chain combines TRBV6-5 with TRBJ1-1; no firm D call. The ends were cut back, 8 bases at V and 1 base at J, with 11 bases in the middle. This CDR3 spans 13 amino acids. CDR1 is MNHEY and CDR2 is SVGAGI in the germline V gene. The DNA of the CDR3 is TGTGCCAGCTGGAGGACTCCGAACACTGAAGCTTTCTTT. Its protein is CASWRTPNTEAFF.

The chain carries TRBV4-1 and TRBJ1-2, with D possibly matching TRBD1 (5 bases). Germline CDR1 reads MGHRA; CDR2 reads YSYEKL. The CDR3 is 15 amino acids. Trimming removed 6 bases at V and 2 bases at J, with 16 bases between. The CDR3 bases are TGCGCCAGCAGTCGAGCCGGGACTTCGAACTATGGCTACACCTTC. It is translated as CASSRAGTSNYGYTF.

The chain links TRBV19 to TRBJ1-1, with D possibly TRBD1 on 5 matching bases. V dropped 7 bases and J dropped 1 base, with 13 bases sitting between them. Per the germline V gene, CDR1 is LNHDA and CDR2 is SQIVND (reference sequence). The CDR3 has 14 residues. The CDR3 coding sequence is TGTGCCAGTACCTCAGGGTTGGGGAACACTGAAGCTTTCTTT. This translates into CASTSGLGNTEAFF.

With regard to this clone: The junction and the germline gene differ at one end; a read error may be behind it. CDR3 nucleotide sequence: TGTGCCAGCAGTCAAGCGGGGGGACCCACAAATACGCAGTATTTT. This translates into CASSQAGGPTNTQYF. The rearrangement uses TRBV2 and TRBJ2-3; 9 nucleotides match TRBD2. Germline CDR1 and CDR2: SNHLY and FYNNEI. The CDR3 is 15 amino acids.

The chain is built from TRBV27 and TRBJ2-6, with 8 bases that match TRBD1. The CDR3 loop spans 20 amino acids. The ends lost 3 bases at V and 0 bases at J; junction bases unmatched: 13. Germline loops: CDR1 MNHEY, CDR2 SMNVEV (reference sequence). The CDR3 region has the DNA TGTGCCAGCAGTTTCAAAGGACAGGGCCCTCCGGTCTCTGGGGCCAACGTCCTGACTTTC. Translated, it gives CASSFKGQGPPVSGANVLTF.